This T cell receptor (beta chain) emerged from a study of control samples from healthy donors and cancer patients. This CDR3 contains 15 residues. The V segment lost 1 base and the J segment 2 bases; nucleotides outside the gene matches: 3. Germline CDR1 reads SGHNT; CDR2 reads YYREEE (reference sequence). Generated by immunoSEQ multiplex PCR, the TCRdb table keeps only in-frame clones and is missing some. The data hold roughly 63,000 clones, with roughly 90% observed a single time. The clonotype comes from a man aged 35-49 years with colorectal cancer. The V gene is TRBV5-4, the J gene TRBJ1-2, with 9 bases identical to TRBD1. The sample consisted of PBMCs. The DNA of the CDR3 is TGTGCCAGCAGCTTGTGGGACAGGGTGAACTATGGCTACACCTTC. Translating gives CASSLWDRVNYGYTF.